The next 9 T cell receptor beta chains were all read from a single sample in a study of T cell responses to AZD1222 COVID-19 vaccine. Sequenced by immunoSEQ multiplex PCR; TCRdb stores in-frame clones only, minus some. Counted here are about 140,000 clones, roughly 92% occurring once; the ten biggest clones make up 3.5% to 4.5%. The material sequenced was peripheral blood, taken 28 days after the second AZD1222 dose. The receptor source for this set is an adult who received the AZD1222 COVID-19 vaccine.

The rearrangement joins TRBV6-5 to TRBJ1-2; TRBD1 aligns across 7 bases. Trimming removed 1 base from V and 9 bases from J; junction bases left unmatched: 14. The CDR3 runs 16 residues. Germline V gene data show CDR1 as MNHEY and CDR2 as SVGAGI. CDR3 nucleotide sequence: TGTGCCAGCAGTTACTTAATCAAGGGGGCTGCCCCTAGCTACACCTTC. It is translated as CASSYLIKGAAPSYTF.

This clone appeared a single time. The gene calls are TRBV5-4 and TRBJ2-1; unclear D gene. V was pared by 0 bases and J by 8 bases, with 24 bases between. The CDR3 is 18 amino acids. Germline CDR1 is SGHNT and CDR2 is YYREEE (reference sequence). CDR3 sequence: CASSLEALGRRYRDEQFF. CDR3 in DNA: TGTGCCAGCAGCTTGGAAGCCCTCGGCCGCCGATATAGGGATGAGCAGTTCTTC.

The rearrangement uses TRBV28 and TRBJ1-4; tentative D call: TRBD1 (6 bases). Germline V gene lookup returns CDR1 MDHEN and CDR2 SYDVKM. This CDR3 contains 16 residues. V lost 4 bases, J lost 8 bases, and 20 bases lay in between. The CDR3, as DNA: TGTGCCAGCAGTTCCACACCGAGGGGGGGCGACGAAAAACTGTTTTTT. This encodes CASSSTPRGGDEKLFF.

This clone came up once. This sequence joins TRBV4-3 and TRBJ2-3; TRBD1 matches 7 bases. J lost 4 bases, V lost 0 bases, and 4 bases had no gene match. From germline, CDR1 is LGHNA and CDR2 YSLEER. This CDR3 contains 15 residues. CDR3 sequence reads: CASSQEPGGPDTQYF. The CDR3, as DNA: TGCGCCAGCAGCCAAGAGCCAGGGGGTCCAGATACGCAGTATTTT.

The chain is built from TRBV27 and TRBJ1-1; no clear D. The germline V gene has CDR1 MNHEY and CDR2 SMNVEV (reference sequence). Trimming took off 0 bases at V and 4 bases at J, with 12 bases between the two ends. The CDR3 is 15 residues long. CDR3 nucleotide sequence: TGTGCCAGCAGTTTATCCCGGGTGGGGAGCACTGAAGCTTTCTTT. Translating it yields CASSLSRVGSTEAFF.

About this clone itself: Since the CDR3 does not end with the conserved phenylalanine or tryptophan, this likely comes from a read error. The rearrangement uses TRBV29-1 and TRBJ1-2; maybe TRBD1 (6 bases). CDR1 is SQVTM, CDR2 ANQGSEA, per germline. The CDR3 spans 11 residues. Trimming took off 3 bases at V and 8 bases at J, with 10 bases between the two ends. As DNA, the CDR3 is TGCAGCGTTGAGGGGGCCTACGGCTACACCCTC. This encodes CSVEGAYGYTL.

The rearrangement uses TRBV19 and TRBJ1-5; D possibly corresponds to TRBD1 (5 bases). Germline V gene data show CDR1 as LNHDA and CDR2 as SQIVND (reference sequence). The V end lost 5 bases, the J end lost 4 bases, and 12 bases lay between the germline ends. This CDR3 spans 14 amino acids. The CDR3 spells CASSWGIFNQPQHF. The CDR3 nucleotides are TGTGCCAGTAGTTGGGGGATTTTTAATCAGCCCCAGCATTTT.

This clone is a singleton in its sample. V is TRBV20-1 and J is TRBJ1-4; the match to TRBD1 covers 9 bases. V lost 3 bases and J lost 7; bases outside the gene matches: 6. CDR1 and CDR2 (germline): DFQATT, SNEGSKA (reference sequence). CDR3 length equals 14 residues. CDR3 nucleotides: TGCAGTGCTAGTAACCGGGACAGGGCTGAAAAACTGTTTTTT. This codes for CSASNRDRAEKLFF.

DNA for the CDR3: TGTGCCACCAGCAGTGGGCAGGGGGGGTCCTACGAGCAGTACTTC. It translates to CATSSGQGGSYEQYF. The rearrangement links TRBV15 to TRBJ2-7; D might be TRBD1 or TRBD2, each matching 7 bases. The CDR3 runs to 15 residues. Germline CDR1 and CDR2: LNHNV and YYDKDF (reference sequence). The V end lost 3 bases, the J end lost 1 base, and 13 bases lay between the germline ends.